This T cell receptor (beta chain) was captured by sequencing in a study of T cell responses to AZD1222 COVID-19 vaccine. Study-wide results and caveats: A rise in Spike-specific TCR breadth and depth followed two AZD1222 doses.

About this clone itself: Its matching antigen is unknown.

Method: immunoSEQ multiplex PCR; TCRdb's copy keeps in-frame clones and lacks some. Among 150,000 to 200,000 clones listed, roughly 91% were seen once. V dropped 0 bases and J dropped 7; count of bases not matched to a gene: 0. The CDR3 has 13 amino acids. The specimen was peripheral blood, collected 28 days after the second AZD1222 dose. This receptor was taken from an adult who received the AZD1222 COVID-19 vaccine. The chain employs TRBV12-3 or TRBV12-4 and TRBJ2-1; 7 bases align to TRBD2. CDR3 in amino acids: CASSLAGGNEQFF. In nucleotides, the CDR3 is TGTGCCAGCAGTTTAGCGGGGGGGAATGAGCAGTTCTTC.